Shown below are 12 T cell receptor beta chains from a single sample sequenced in a study of CD8 T cells in ankylosing spondylitis. TCRdb analysed the 5' RACE reads with MiXCR anew, one entry per CDR3 protein. The repertoire has fewer than 250,000 distinct CDR3 sequences, roughly a third of them found once; the top ten carry approximately 4%. The sample comprised blood, either unsorted or a sorted T cell fraction (not recorded which). The receptors here all came from a male donor with ankylosing spondylitis or in good health (not recorded which).

The chain joins TRBV20-1 to TRBJ2-6; D call uncertain. Trimming shortened V by 1 base and J by 2 bases, and 9 bases separated the two germline ends. There are 15 residues in the CDR3. Germline V gene data show CDR1 as DFQATT and CDR2 as SNEGSKA (reference sequence). The chain's CDR3 is CSARAPSTGANVLTF. The CDR3 DNA is TGCAGTGCTAGAGCCCCTAGTACTGGGGCCAACGTCCTGACTTTC.

V gene TRBV12-3 or TRBV12-4 combines with J gene TRBJ2-7; D is unresolved. This CDR3 is 13 amino acids long. V was pared by 5 bases and J by 2 bases, with 10 bases between. This chain's CDR3 is CASSGGWAYEQYF. DNA of the CDR3: TGTGCCAGCAGTGGCGGCTGGGCCTACGAGCAGTACTTC.

V is TRBV4-2 and J is TRBJ2-1; weak D call: TRBD2 (5 bases). Germline assignment: CDR1 LGHNA and CDR2 YNFKEQ. V was shortened by 1 base and J by 4 bases, with 11 bases between the two germline ends. The CDR3 contains 15 residues. The CDR3 protein is CASSQGSRTYNEQFF. Here the CDR3 DNA reads TGTGCCAGCAGCCAAGGCTCGCGGACTTACAATGAGCAGTTCTTC.

The chain couples TRBV20-1 to TRBJ2-1; D perhaps matches TRBD1 (6 bases). V dropped 1 base and J dropped 7 bases, with 14 bases sitting between them. The CDR3 length is 14 residues. Germline CDR1 and CDR2: DFQATT and SNEGSKA (reference sequence). CDR3 in amino acids: CSARVPTGLNEQFF. The CDR3 nucleotides read TGCAGTGCTAGAGTACCCACAGGGTTAAATGAGCAGTTCTTC.

This clonotype was counted only a few times. The chain is built from TRBV10-3 and TRBJ2-3; possibly TRBD2 for D (6 bases). CDR3 length: 16 amino acids. Deletions cut 2 bases from V and 3 bases from J, with 15 bases between. Germline V gives CDR1 ENHRY, CDR2 SYGVKD. CDR3 DNA: TGTGCCATCAGTGAGGTGGGGGGAATAAGGACAGATACGCAGTATTTT. It yields the protein CAISEVGGIRTDTQYF.

This chain uses TRBV7-2 with TRBJ2-1; D is possibly TRBD2 (5 bases). This CDR3 region has 15 residues. From germline, CDR1 is SGHTA and CDR2 FQGNSA. V lost 1 base and J lost 2, with 9 bases in between. The CDR3 protein is CASSLDGVTYNEQFF. The CDR3 DNA follows: TGTGCCAGCAGCTTAGACGGGGTTACCTACAATGAGCAGTTCTTC.

The chain joins TRBV14 to TRBJ2-1; 9 bases agree with TRBD1. V lost 4 bases to trimming and J lost 9 bases; unmatched junction nucleotides: 4. This CDR3 spans 13 amino acids. Per germline, CDR1 SGHDN and CDR2 FVKESK. The CDR3 bases are TGTGCCAGCAGCCTACAGGGGGCGGGTGAGCAGTTCTTC. Amino acids: CASSLQGAGEQFF.

The rearrangement uses TRBV6-4 and TRBJ2-1; D is ambiguous. The V end was cut by 0 bases, the J end by 2 bases, with 8 bases between. The CDR3 loop spans 15 amino acids. In germline, CDR1 is MRHNA, CDR2 SNTAGT. CDR3 residues: CASSDSLAPYNEQFF. The CDR3, as DNA: TGTGCCAGCAGTGACTCACTGGCCCCCTACAATGAGCAGTTCTTC.

In its sample, this clonotype was seen a few times. This chain joins TRBV12-3 or TRBV12-4 and TRBJ2-1; D might be TRBD2 (6 bases). The CDR3 is 15 residues long. Trimming stripped 6 bases from V and 9 bases from J, with 21 bases between. DNA for the CDR3: TGTGCCAGCAGGACGAGCGGGTTGATAGTCACTGAGCAGTTCTTC. Translating gives CASRTSGLIVTEQFF.

V and J are TRBV6-1 and TRBJ2-7; 9 positions match TRBD1. The trim removed 8 bases at V and 5 bases at J, leaving 10 bases unmatched. Germline CDR1 reads MNHNS; CDR2 reads SASEGT. The CDR3 length is 14 residues. The CDR3 DNA reads TGTGCCAGCGACCGGGACAGGGTTTCCGACGAGCAGTACTTC. Encoded protein: CASDRDRVSDEQYF.

The V gene is TRBV7-6, the J gene TRBJ2-2, with D possibly being TRBD2 (6 bases). V was cut by 2 bases and J by 8 bases, with 12 bases left in between. Looked up from germline, CDR1 is SGHVS and CDR2 is FNYEAQ. There are 14 residues in the CDR3. The CDR3 bases are TGTGCCAGCAGCTTACGGGACTCTCTTGGGGAGCTGTTTTTT. It yields the protein CASSLRDSLGELFF.

The chain employs TRBV6-4 and TRBJ2-5; TRBD2 agrees at 9 bases. The V gene end was trimmed by 5 bases and the J gene end by 1 base; junction bases not matched to a gene: 8. Germline V gives CDR1 MRHNA, CDR2 SNTAGT. The CDR3 length is 16 residues. The CDR3 here is CASSKIAGVFQETQYF. In DNA, the CDR3 is TGTGCCAGCAGTAAAATAGCGGGGGTCTTCCAAGAGACCCAGTACTTC.